This T cell receptor (beta chain) was recovered during a study of shared T cell receptors in the human thymus. Repertoires were generated with immunoSEQ multiplex PCR, while TCRdb's copy carries only in-frame clones and drops some. The sample includes some 640,000 clones, 80% to 90% of them seen just once. This clone was detected once. The junction departs from the called germline gene at one end, perhaps through a read error. The same data also went into a second study, on human thymus T cells. This second study says: Resected material from corrective heart surgery provided the thymus tissue analysed. Thymic repertoires overlap heavily among unrelated individuals, related research has reported.

Sample: thymocytes. The origin of this receptor is a boy less than two years old with a congenital heart defect.

The CDR3 spells CATSLDSRRDIQYF. DNA for the CDR3: TGTGCCACCAGTTTAGACAGCCGGAGGGACATTCAGTACTTC. The chain employs TRBV28 and TRBJ2-4, with a possible D match to TRBD2 (6 bases). Germline V CDR1 and CDR2: MDHEN, SYDVKM. This CDR3 is 14 amino acids long.